This record looks at one T cell receptor beta chain sequence and its context. These data originate in a study of blood T cell repertoires in COVID-19. Study-level background: Sites in the United States, Italy and Spain provided acute and convalescent COVID-19 samples. The cDNA or gDNA used as material had been derived from T cells, B-cell-depleted T cells, or PBMCs.

The CDR3 is 18 amino acids. Trimming removed 0 bases from V and 2 bases from J; junction bases left unmatched: 9. CDR1 and CDR2 (germline): MGHRA, YSYEKL. Original methodology: Estimation of nucleated cell counts was performed using reference gene primer amplification. Profiled with immunoSEQ multiplex PCR; TCRdb holds only in-frame clones, not every one. That table supplies the V and J calls and clone size; D and trimming were determined from the DNA. The data show tens of thousands of clones, 70% to 90% seen once. The clonotype was recovered from a woman over 75 with active or convalescent COVID-19. Sequencing used peripheral blood. The V gene is TRBV4-1, the J gene TRBJ2-7; 11 nucleotides agree with TRBD2. The CDR3 protein is CASSQEDSGGGETYEQYF. CDR3 nucleotides: TGCGCCAGCAGCCAAGAGGATAGCGGGGGGGGAGAAACCTACGAGCAGTACTTC.